The T cell receptor beta chain described here comes from a study of shared clonotypes between healthy human individuals. Turning to the study itself: There were three CD4 naive, three CD4 memory, two CD8 naive and one CD8 memory plates per donor.

Replicate PCRs run on sorted subsets employed roughly 180 ng DNA, around 27,000 T cell genomes. TCRdb's table, derived via immunoSEQ multiplex PCR, lists solely in-frame clones and lacks some. The table lists approximately 2.3 million clones, 93% of them singletons. The sequenced sample was naive CD4+ T cells from PBMCs. The subset denotes: CD45RA+ positively selected. The sequence was obtained from a man aged 18 to 29 in good health. Some clones in this sample may be carry-over from other donors' samples.

The CDR3 bases are TGTGCCAGCAGCCCACCGGGACAGGTTTACAATGAGCAGTTCTTC. Translating gives CASSPPGQVYNEQFF. This chain connects TRBV27 to TRBJ2-1; 8 bases line up with TRBD1. V was pared by 6 bases and J by 4 bases, with 8 bases of the junction left unmatched. From germline, CDR1 is MNHEY and CDR2 SMNVEV (reference sequence). This CDR3 has 15 residues.